These T cell receptor beta chains were read from a single sample in a study of blood T cell repertoires in COVID-19. The protocol was immunoSEQ multiplex PCR, while the TCRdb copy is restricted to in-frame clones and leaves out a portion. The sample comprises around 84,000 clones, approximately 80% of which are singletons, and around 12% rests with the top ten. Sequencing input: peripheral blood. The receptors come from a woman between 40 and 55 years old with active or convalescent COVID-19. Both conserved end residues are part of each CDR3. Fields, in order: J gene, D gene, clone size, V gene, CDR3 protein, CDR3 DNA. D genes are given only for firm matches. Not all rows give a size; the values are once, few, many and, for expanded clones, a class.

TRBJ2-1	TRBD2	few	TRBV11-3	CASSLAGLDRGEQFF	TGTGCCAGCAGCTTAGCGGGACTAGACAGAGGTGAGCAGTTCTTC
TRBJ2-3	TRBD2	once	TRBV9	CASSEIKWTSGAADTQYF	TGTGCCAGCAGCGAAATCAAGTGGACTAGCGGGGCTGCAGATACGCAGTATTTT
TRBJ2-7	TRBD1	-	TRBV5-1	CASSKGDSPAYEQYF	TGCGCCAGCAGCAAGGGGGACAGCCCGGCCTACGAGCAGTACTTC
TRBJ2-5	TRBD2	-	TRBV29-1	CSVEPGLAGIGTQYF	TGCAGCGTTGAACCGGGACTAGCGGGGATAGGGACCCAGTACTTC
TRBJ2-1	TRBD1	once	TRBV10-1	CASSESSTGPPYNEQFF	TGCGCCAGCAGTGAGAGTTCGACAGGGCCTCCCTACAATGAGCAGTTCTTC
TRBJ1-5	-	-	TRBV3-1/TRBV3-2	CASSPGEMSANQPQHF	TGTGCCAGCAGCCCGGGGGAGATGTCTGCCAATCAGCCCCAGCATTTT
TRBJ2-1	TRBD2	-	TRBV19	CASSMGSGLTLSYNEQFF	TGTGCCAGTAGTATGGGTAGCGGGCTAACCCTCTCCTACAATGAGCAGTTCTTC
TRBJ2-4	-	-	TRBV19	CASSINLVGNIQYF	TGTGCCAGTAGTATAAACCTAGTCGGGAACATTCAGTACTTC
TRBJ1-1	TRBD1	-	TRBV6-2/TRBV6-3	CASSFGDRENTEAFF	TGTGCCAGCAGTTTCGGGGACAGGGAGAACACTGAAGCTTTCTTT
TRBJ2-1	-	few	TRBV4-2	CASSQEYEFDYNEQFF	TGTGCCAGCAGCCAAGAGTACGAGTTTGACTACAATGAGCAGTTCTTC
TRBJ2-5	-	few	TRBV10-3	CAISEGLMEETQYF	TGTGCCATCAGTGAGGGGCTTATGGAAGAGACCCAGTACTTC
TRBJ2-3	-	-	TRBV7-3	CASSLTGDRTDTQYF	TGTGCCAGCAGCTTAACAGGGGATCGCACAGATACGCAGTATTTT
TRBJ1-3	-	-	TRBV19	CAIGGSTPGNTIYF	TGTGCCATCGGGGGTTCGACCCCTGGAAACACCATATATTTT
TRBJ1-5	-	-	TRBV27	CASSKRSSGVSNQPQHF	TGTGCCAGCAGCAAACGATCCAGCGGTGTTTCGAATCAGCCCCAGCATTTT
TRBJ1-2	-	-	TRBV7-9	CASSLSGADYGYTF	TGTGCCAGCAGCTTAAGCGGGGCTGACTATGGCTACACCTTC
TRBJ1-5	-	-	TRBV4-3	CASSPPSGGANNQPQHF	TGCGCCAGCAGCCCCCCCAGTGGGGGGGCGAACAATCAGCCCCAGCATTTT
TRBJ1-1	-	-	TRBV7-2	CASSPTRGVNSEAFF	TGTGCCAGCAGCCCTACGCGGGGAGTGAACAGTGAAGCTTTCTTT
TRBJ2-1	TRBD2	few	TRBV27	CASSERGPQDEQFF	TGTGCCAGCAGTGAGCGGGGGCCCCAGGATGAGCAGTTCTTC
TRBJ2-6	-	-	TRBV4-3	CATSDSSGANVLTF	TGCGCCACTTCCGACTCCTCTGGGGCCAACGTCCTGACTTTC
TRBJ1-2	TRBD1	-	TRBV19	CASDLGQGRYGYTF	TGTGCCAGTGATCTTGGACAGGGCCGCTATGGCTACACCTTC
TRBJ2-1	-	-	TRBV11-3	CASSLAGLDEQFF	TGTGCCAGCAGCTTAGCCGGGTTGGATGAGCAGTTCTTC
TRBJ1-6	-	-	TRBV27	CASSLRGGVYVSYNSPLHF	TGTGCCAGCAGTTTACGGGGTGGGGTCTACGTCTCCTATAATTCACCCCTCCACTTT